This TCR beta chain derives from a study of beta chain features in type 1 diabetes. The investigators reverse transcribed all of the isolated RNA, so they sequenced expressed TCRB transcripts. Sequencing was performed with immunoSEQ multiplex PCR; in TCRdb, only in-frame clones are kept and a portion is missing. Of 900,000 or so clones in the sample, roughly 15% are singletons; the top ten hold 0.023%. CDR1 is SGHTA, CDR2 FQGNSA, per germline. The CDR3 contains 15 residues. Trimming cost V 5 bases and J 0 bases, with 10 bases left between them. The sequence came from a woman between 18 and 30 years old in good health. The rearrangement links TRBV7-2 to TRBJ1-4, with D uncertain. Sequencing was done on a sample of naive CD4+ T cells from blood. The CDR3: CASSTMGTTNEKLFF. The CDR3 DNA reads TGTGCCAGCAGCACAATGGGAACAACTAATGAAAAACTGTTTTTT. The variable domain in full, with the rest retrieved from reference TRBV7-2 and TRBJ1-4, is GAGVSQSPSNKVTEKGKDVELRCDPISGHTALYWYRQSLGQGLEFLIYFQGNSAPDKSGLPSDRFSAERTGGSVSTLTIQRTQQEDSAVYLCASSTMGTTNEKLFFGSGTQLSVL.